This T cell receptor (beta chain) was retrieved from a study of graft-versus-host responses after intestinal transplantation. V trimming: 6 bases; J trimming: 5 bases; junction bases outside the gene matches: 5. Germline V gene lookup returns CDR1 MNHEY and CDR2 SMNVEV (reference sequence). The CDR3 is 14 amino acids. With respect to this clone: Its antigen is currently unknown.

TCRdb's copy holds only in-frame clones and misses some; the assay was immunoSEQ multiplex PCR. Of some 93,000 clones in the sample, about 91% are singletons; the top ten hold over 0.4%. Here the sequenced sample was unstimulated CD8+ T cells sorted from spleen or lymph node cells, taken before intestinal transplant. V gene TRBV27 combines with J gene TRBJ1-1, with 11 bases fitting TRBD1. This clonotype was sampled from a human donor who received an intestinal transplant. CDR3 in amino acids: CASSPGTGGTEAFF. The CDR3 nucleotides are TGTGCCAGCAGCCCAGGGACAGGGGGGACTGAAGCTTTCTTT.